The 29 T cell receptor beta chains given below trace back to one sample, sequenced in a study of OX40 agonist ivuxolimab in advanced cancers. Produced via immunoSEQ multiplex PCR; TCRdb's table is partial and in-frame only. Among about 36,000 clones listed, 70% to 80% were seen once. The sequencing used CD4+ or CD8+ T cells sorted from blood, collected in a trial of the OX40 agonist ivuxolimab. The receptors shown here come from an adult with an advanced solid tumor such as melanoma, head and neck, liver or kidney cancer.

CDR3 residues: CASSVGAAGANVLTF. The CDR3, as DNA: TGTGCCAGCAGCGTAGGGGCAGCTGGGGCCAACGTCCTGACTTTC. This chain connects TRBV9 to TRBJ2-6; the D is unclear. The CDR3 is 15 amino acids. Germline V lookup: CDR1 SGDLS, CDR2 YYNGEE. The V gene lost 0 bases and the J gene lost 2 bases, with 6 bases spanning the gap. Drawing the rest from reference TRBV9 and TRBJ2-6, the complete variable domain is DSGVTQTPKHLITATGQRVTLRCSPRSGDLSVYWYQQSLDQGLQFLIQYYNGEERAKGNILERFSAQQFPDLHSELNLSSLELGDSALYFCASSVGAAGANVLTFGAGSRLTVL.

This chain uses TRBV19 with TRBJ1-2, with a tentative D call TRBD1 (6 bases). This CDR3 contains 13 residues. The germline V gene encodes CDR1 LNHDA and CDR2 SQIVND (reference sequence). V lost 5 bases and J 6 bases, leaving 13 bases between the germline ends. The CDR3 loop is CASSDRAGDGYTF. CDR3 bases: TGTGCCAGTAGTGATAGGGCAGGGGATGGCTACACCTTC.

This chain links TRBV19 with TRBJ1-2, with a weak D call TRBD1 (6 bases). The CDR3 is 15 residues long. The germline CDR1 and CDR2 sequences are LNHDA and SQIVND (reference sequence). Trimming took off 5 bases at V and 0 bases at J, with 13 bases between the two ends. CDR3 protein: CASSAKGGANYGYTF. In nucleotides, the CDR3 is TGTGCCAGTAGTGCCAAGGGGGGAGCTAACTATGGCTACACCTTC.

The rearrangement joins TRBV5-1 to TRBJ2-7, with D possibly matching TRBD1 (6 bases). Germline CDR1 SGHRS, CDR2 YFSETQ. CDR3 length equals 13 residues. The V end lost 2 bases, the J end lost 5 bases, and 11 bases lay between the germline ends. The CDR3 spells CASSLGGRDEQYF. The CDR3 region has the DNA TGCGCCAGCAGCTTAGGGGGTAGGGACGAGCAGTACTTC. The full variable domain, with the rest looked up from reference TRBV5-1 and TRBJ2-7, is KAGVTQTPRYLIKTRGQQVTLSCSPISGHRSVSWYQQTPGQGLQFLFEYFSETQRNKGNFPGRFSGRQFSNSRSEMNVSTLELGDSALYLCASSLGGRDEQYFGPGTRLTVT.

This clone occurred once. This sequence joins TRBV2 and TRBJ1-1, with 7 bases aligning to TRBD1. The V segment lost 10 bases and the J segment 1 base; nucleotides outside the gene matches: 3. Germline CDR1 is SNHLY and CDR2 is FYNNEI. CDR3 length: 12 residues. Here the CDR3 reads CATRGGNTEAFF. CDR3 bases: TGTGCCACCAGGGGGGGGAACACTGAAGCTTTCTTT. Complete variable domain (other parts from reference TRBV2 and TRBJ1-1): EPEVTQTPSHQVTQMGQEVILRCVPISNHLYFYWYRQILGQKVEFLVSFYNNEISEKSEIFDDQFSVERPDGSNFTLKIRSTKLEDSAMYFCATRGGNTEAFFGQGTRLTVV.

This clone was seen a single time. This chain uses TRBV19 with TRBJ1-5; D possibly corresponds to TRBD1 (6 bases). The CDR3 contains 13 residues. Per germline, CDR1 LNHDA and CDR2 SQIVND (reference sequence). V dropped 6 bases and J dropped 9 bases, with 15 bases sitting between them. CDR3 coding DNA: TGTGCCAGTAGAGGGACACACCAGGGGCCCCAGCATTTT. This encodes CASRGTHQGPQHF.

This clone has just a few counts. The CDR3 nucleotides are TGTGCCGTCAACCGGGGACAGGGGTACCATGAGCAGTTCTTC. Its protein is CAVNRGQGYHEQFF. The V gene is TRBV5-8, the J gene TRBJ2-1; 10 bases map to TRBD1. The V and J ends lost 10 bases and 8 bases, in that order; junction bases with no gene match: 12. The length of the CDR3 is 14 residues. In germline, CDR1 is SGHTS, CDR2 YDEGEE.

The chain has TRBV2 and TRBJ2-3, with 10 nucleotides matching TRBD2. The germline V gene encodes CDR1 SNHLY and CDR2 FYNNEI. The trim removed 7 bases at V and 1 base at J, leaving 2 bases unmatched. This CDR3 spans 14 amino acids. The CDR3 reads CASKTSGGTDTQYF. The CDR3 bases are TGTGCCAGCAAAACTAGCGGGGGCACAGATACGCAGTATTTT.

The CDR3 sequence is CASSAGTGITGELFF. DNA of the CDR3: TGTGCCAGCAGTGCCGGGACAGGAATCACCGGGGAGCTGTTTTTT. This rearrangement joins TRBV25-1 to TRBJ2-2, with 8 positions matching TRBD1. With 4 bases clipped from V and 4 bases from J, the junction kept 5 bases outside the gene matches. CDR1 is MGHDK and CDR2 is SYGVNS in the germline V gene. The CDR3 totals 15 residues.

The CDR3 coding sequence is TGTGCCAGCGGTAATGTGTATAGCAATCAGCCCCAGCATTTT. Its protein is CASGNVYSNQPQHF. The rearrangement uses TRBV6-1 and TRBJ1-5; D is unclear. This CDR3 is built from 14 residues. In germline, CDR1 is MNHNS, CDR2 SASEGT. The V and J ends lost 8 bases and 0 bases respectively, with 11 bases between them.

The V call is TRBV5-8, the J call TRBJ1-2; possible D gene TRBD1, 5 bases. V lost 0 bases, J lost 4 bases, and 13 bases lay in between. This CDR3 is 15 amino acids long. Germline CDR1 SGHTS, CDR2 YDEGEE. In nucleotides, the CDR3 is TGTGCCAGCAGCTTGGGGGGGACGGGCAGCTATGGCTACACCTTC. This sequence encodes CASSLGGTGSYGYTF.

This clone was found a few times. The sample has other DNA sequences that encode this CDR3 too. The chain carries TRBV7-8 and TRBJ1-5; D gene unclear. Trimming removed 3 bases at V and 2 bases at J, with 8 bases between. The CDR3 runs 14 residues. Germline V gene lookup returns CDR1 SGHVS and CDR2 FQNEAQ. This CDR3 is CASSFGPRNQPQHF. Written as DNA, the CDR3 is TGTGCCAGCAGCTTTGGTCCCCGCAATCAGCCCCAGCATTTT. Filled out from reference TRBV7-8 and TRBJ1-5, the complete variable domain reads GAGVSQSPRYKVAKRGQDVALRCDPISGHVSLFWYQQALGQGPEFLTYFQNEAQLDKSGLPSDRFFAERPEGSVSTLKIQRTQQEDSAVYLCASSFGPRNQPQHFGDGTRLSIL.

The chain recombines TRBV7-2 with TRBJ2-3; 13 nucleotides agree with TRBD2. V lost 5 bases and J lost 4; bases outside the gene matches: 12. The germline gives CDR1 SGHTA, CDR2 FQGNSA. The CDR3 consists of 18 residues. CDR3 protein: CASSPTGTSGGAADTQYF. The DNA for the CDR3 is TGTGCCAGCAGCCCTACTGGAACTAGCGGGGGGGCCGCAGATACGCAGTATTTT.

The gene calls are TRBV11-1 and TRBJ2-3; D is undetermined. Trimming stripped 1 base from V and 4 bases from J, with 6 bases between. Germline values: CDR1 SGHAT, CDR2 FQDESV (reference sequence). The CDR3 runs 13 residues. The CDR3 sequence is CASSLVVADTQYF. DNA of the CDR3: TGTGCCAGCAGCTTAGTTGTCGCAGATACGCAGTATTTT.

The rearrangement links TRBV19 to TRBJ1-5; TRBD1 is a possible D gene (6 bases). CDR1 and CDR2 (germline): LNHDA, SQIVND (reference sequence). This CDR3 is 17 amino acids long. V gave up 7 bases and J gave up 4 bases, with 23 bases separating them. CDR3 region: CASTLKIPGAGNQPQHF. In DNA, the CDR3 is TGTGCCAGTACTCTAAAAATCCCAGGGGCAGGTAATCAGCCCCAGCATTTT.

The chain uses TRBV5-6 and TRBJ2-3; 14 bases map to TRBD2. This CDR3 comprises 18 residues. Germline V gives CDR1 SGHDT, CDR2 YYEEEE. V lost 4 bases, J lost 0 bases, and 7 bases stayed unmatched. The CDR3 DNA follows: TGTGCCAGCAGCGTGAGACTAGCGGGGGGGCCTAGCACAGATACGCAGTATTTT. It codes for CASSVRLAGGPSTDTQYF.

This clone occurred a few times. The chain couples TRBV11-2 to TRBJ1-2; perhaps TRBD1 as D (6 bases). Germline CDR1 SGHAT, CDR2 FQNNGV. With 5 bases removed from V and 2 bases from J, the gap between germline ends came to 15 bases. This CDR3 is 15 amino acids long. Written as DNA, the CDR3 is TGTGCCAGCAGCCCTACGGGGGGCAGAAACTATGGCTACACCTTC. It is translated as CASSPTGGRNYGYTF.

The chain couples TRBV6-1 to TRBJ1-1, with 9 bases fitting TRBD1. The junction had 1 base not matched to a gene; V was cut back by 3 bases and J by 5 bases. This CDR3 region has 13 residues. CDR1 is MNHNS and CDR2 is SASEGT in the germline V gene. The CDR3 nucleotides are TGTGCCAGCAGTGATGGACAGGGGACTGAAGCTTTCTTT. Its protein product is CASSDGQGTEAFF.

The rearrangement joins TRBV27 to TRBJ2-3; D remains unclear. The V end lost 9 bases, the J end lost 7 bases, and 5 bases lay between the germline ends. The CDR3 runs to 9 residues. From germline, CDR1 is MNHEY and CDR2 SMNVEV (reference sequence). The CDR3 region is CARTYTQYF. The CDR3 DNA reads TGTGCCAGAACCTATACGCAGTATTTT.

The CDR3 DNA sequence: TGTGCCTGGAGTAGGGATTTTGGGGGCACTGAAGCTTTCTTT. This encodes CAWSRDFGGTEAFF. V is TRBV30 and J is TRBJ1-1; maybe TRBD1 (5 bases). Germline V gene data show CDR1 as GTSNPN and CDR2 as SVGIG (reference sequence). V was clipped by 2 bases and J by 4 bases, with 14 bases between them. CDR3 size: 14 residues.

This rearrangement joins TRBV7-2 to TRBJ2-3; 9 bases line up with TRBD2. The CDR3 has 16 amino acids. V gave up 5 bases and J gave up 5 bases; unmatched junction bases: 11. Germline values: CDR1 SGHTA, CDR2 FQGNSA. The CDR3 spells CASSALTRGGRDTQYF. DNA for the CDR3: TGTGCCAGCAGCGCACTTACGCGGGGGGGACGAGATACGCAGTATTTT.

This chain uses TRBV5-8 with TRBJ2-6, with a possible D match to TRBD2 (5 bases). The CDR3 is made up of 15 amino acids. With 5 bases removed from V and 0 bases from J, the gap between germline ends came to 9 bases. Germline values: CDR1 SGHTS, CDR2 YDEGEE. The CDR3 DNA follows: TGTGCCAGCAGTCGGGGAAACTCTGGGGCCAACGTCCTGACTTTC. It translates to CASSRGNSGANVLTF.

This rearrangement joins TRBV6-5 to TRBJ1-1; 8 nucleotides match TRBD1. Germline V lookup: CDR1 MNHEY, CDR2 SVGAGI. Trimming at V came to 6 bases and at J to 5 bases, leaving 5 bases not matched to a gene. The CDR3 has 13 residues. The CDR3 region is CASRDRAWTEAFF. The CDR3 bases are TGTGCCAGCAGGGACAGGGCTTGGACTGAAGCTTTCTTT.

This clone has a handful of counts. This chain links TRBV6-5 with TRBJ1-3; possibly TRBD1 for D (5 bases). The CDR3 covers 15 residues. V was shortened by 8 bases and J by 0 bases, with 14 bases between the two germline ends. The germline V gene encodes CDR1 MNHEY and CDR2 SVGAGI. In nucleotides, the CDR3 is TGTGCCAGCTGGGGACGTAGTCTCTCTGGAAACACCATATATTTT. Translating gives CASWGRSLSGNTIYF.

This clone was counted only a few times. V usage is TRBV2 and J usage is TRBJ1-2; D not resolved. Germline CDR1 and CDR2: SNHLY and FYNNEI. The CDR3 has 10 amino acids. The V gene lost 8 bases and the J gene lost 5 bases, with 6 bases spanning the gap. The CDR3 nucleotides read TGTGCCAGCGGGGAATATGGCTACACCTTC. Protein product: CASGEYGYTF.

This clone was found a few times. The CDR3: CASSPELTDTQYF. The DNA for the CDR3 is TGCGCCAGCAGCCCGGAACTCACAGATACGCAGTATTTT. The V gene is TRBV5-1, the J gene TRBJ2-3; no clear D gene. Trimming removed 4 bases at V and 2 bases at J, with 8 bases between. Germline CDR1 SGHRS, CDR2 YFSETQ. This CDR3 is built from 13 residues.

This clone was observed a handful of times. V usage is TRBV6-5 and J usage is TRBJ2-7; possibly TRBD2 for D (6 bases). Trimming left V 6 bases short and J 4 bases short, with 10 bases between. Germline values: CDR1 MNHEY, CDR2 SVGAGI. The CDR3 covers 12 residues. The CDR3 region is CASSRDSYEQYF. The CDR3 DNA is TGTGCCAGCAGCAGGGACTCGTACGAGCAGTACTTC.

This rearrangement joins TRBV6-5 to TRBJ1-3; D is ambiguous. Germline V lookup: CDR1 MNHEY, CDR2 SVGAGI. This CDR3 is 14 amino acids long. Trimming shortened V by 7 bases and J by 4 bases, and 14 bases separated the two germline ends. In nucleotides, the CDR3 is TGTGCCAGCACTAGAGGAGCGGCCGGAAACACCATATATTTT. Translation: CASTRGAAGNTIYF.

This clone was found a few times. The chain combines TRBV6-5 with TRBJ1-2; D unclear. Per the germline V gene, CDR1 is MNHEY and CDR2 is SVGAGI. Trimming pared 8 bases from V and 9 bases from J, leaving 22 bases between. This CDR3 has 14 amino acids. The CDR3 loop reads CASSIAERVMSYTF. The CDR3 coding sequence is TGTGCCAGCTCAATCGCGGAGAGAGTTATGAGCTACACCTTC.